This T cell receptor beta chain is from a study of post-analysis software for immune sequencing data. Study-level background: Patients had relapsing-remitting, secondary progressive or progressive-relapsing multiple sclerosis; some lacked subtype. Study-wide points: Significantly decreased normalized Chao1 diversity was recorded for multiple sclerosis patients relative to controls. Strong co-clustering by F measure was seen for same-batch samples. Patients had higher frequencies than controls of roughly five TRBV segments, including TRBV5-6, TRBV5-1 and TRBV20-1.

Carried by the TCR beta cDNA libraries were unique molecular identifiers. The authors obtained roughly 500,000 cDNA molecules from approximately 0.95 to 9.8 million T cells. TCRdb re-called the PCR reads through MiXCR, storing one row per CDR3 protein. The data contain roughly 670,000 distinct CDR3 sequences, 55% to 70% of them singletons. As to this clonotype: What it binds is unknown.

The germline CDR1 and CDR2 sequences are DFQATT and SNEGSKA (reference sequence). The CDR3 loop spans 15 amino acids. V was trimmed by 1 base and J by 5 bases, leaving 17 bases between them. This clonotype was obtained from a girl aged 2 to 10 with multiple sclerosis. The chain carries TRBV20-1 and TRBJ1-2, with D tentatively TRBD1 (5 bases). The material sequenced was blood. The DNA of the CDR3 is TGCAGTGCTAGAGTGCAGGATGGGGGGGGATATGGCTACACCTTC. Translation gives CSARVQDGGGYGYTF.